Only one count was recorded for the clone carrying this TCR beta chain. The data were obtained in a study of control samples from healthy donors and cancer patients. Per germline, CDR1 ENHRY and CDR2 SYGVKD. V dropped 7 bases and J dropped 6 bases, with 15 bases sitting between them. CDR3 length: 13 residues. TCRdb's copy holds only in-frame clones and misses some; the assay was immunoSEQ multiplex PCR. Among almost 40,000 clones listed, more than 70% were seen once. This sequence joins TRBV10-3 and TRBJ1-1, with D hard to call. This TCR derives from a woman in her sixties or seventies with lung cancer. The sequenced sample consisted of PBMCs. This CDR3 reads CAITPNGVPEAFF. The CDR3 DNA is TGTGCCATCACCCCGAACGGGGTACCTGAAGCTTTCTTT.